This TCR beta chain originates from a study of blood T cells in healthy people across ages. Study overall: About one barcoded beta molecule per two T cells came from capture by template switching.

Between the trimmed V and J ends, which lost 2 bases and 0 bases, there was a span of 14 bases. This CDR3 has 16 amino acids. Germline-derived CDR1 and CDR2 are MGHRA and YSYEKL. This clonotype was seen a few times. Its antigen is not identified. Study conclusions and caveats: Getting older went along with TCR beta diversity per million T cells dropping roughly linearly. Estimates of diversity drawn from one million T cells were considered underestimates.

A second PCR, run for roughly 7 to 12 cycles, used a sample-barcoded 5' primer plus a J-beta primer mix. Each TCR beta cDNA got a 12-nucleotide random molecular identifier. TCRdb reanalysed the 5' RACE reads using MiXCR and keeps one entry per CDR3 protein. The data contain about a million distinct CDR3 sequences, roughly half of them singletons. The clonotype originates from a woman aged 60 to 75 in good health. The J gene is TRBJ2-7, the V gene TRBV4-1; perhaps TRBD2 as D (6 bases). Source material: blood. The CDR3 DNA sequence: TGCGCCAGCAGCCAATTCTGGGACGGGAGCTCCTACGAGCAGTACTTC. Protein: CASSQFWDGSSYEQYF.